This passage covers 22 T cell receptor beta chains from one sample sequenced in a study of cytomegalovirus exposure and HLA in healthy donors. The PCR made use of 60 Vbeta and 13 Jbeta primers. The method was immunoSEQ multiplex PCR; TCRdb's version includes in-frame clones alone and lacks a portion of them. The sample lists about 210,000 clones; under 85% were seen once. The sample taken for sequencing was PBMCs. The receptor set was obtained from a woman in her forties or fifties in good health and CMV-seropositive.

The CDR3 DNA is TGTGCCAGTAGTAGCAGGGGGTTCGAGCAGTTCTTC. Protein product: CASSSRGFEQFF. The genes are TRBV19 and TRBJ2-1; TRBD1 agrees at 7 bases. CDR1 and CDR2 (germline): LNHDA, SQIVND (reference sequence). Trimming at V came to 4 bases and at J to 10 bases, leaving 4 bases not matched to a gene. CDR3 length: 12 amino acids.

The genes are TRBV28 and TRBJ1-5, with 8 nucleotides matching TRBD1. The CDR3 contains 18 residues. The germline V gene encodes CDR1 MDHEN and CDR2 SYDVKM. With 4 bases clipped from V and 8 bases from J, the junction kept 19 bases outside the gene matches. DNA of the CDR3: TGTGCCAGCAGTTACCCTACCCTCGCGGGCAGGGGGCGGGAGCCCCAGCATTTT. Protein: CASSYPTLAGRGREPQHF.

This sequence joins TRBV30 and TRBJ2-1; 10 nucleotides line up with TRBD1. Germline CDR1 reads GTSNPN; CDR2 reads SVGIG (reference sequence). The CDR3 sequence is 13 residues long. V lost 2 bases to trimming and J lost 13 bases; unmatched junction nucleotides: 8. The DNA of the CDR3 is TGTGCCTGGAGTCGTGGGACAGGGGTAATACAGTTCTTC. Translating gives CAWSRGTGVIQFF.

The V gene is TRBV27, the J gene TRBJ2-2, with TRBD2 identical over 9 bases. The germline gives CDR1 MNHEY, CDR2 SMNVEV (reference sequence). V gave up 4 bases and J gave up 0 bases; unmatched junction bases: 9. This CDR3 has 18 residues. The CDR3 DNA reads TGTGCCAGCAGTTCTCTCCGCGGGGGGGCGTCGAACACCGGGGAGCTGTTTTTT. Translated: CASSSLRGGASNTGELFF.

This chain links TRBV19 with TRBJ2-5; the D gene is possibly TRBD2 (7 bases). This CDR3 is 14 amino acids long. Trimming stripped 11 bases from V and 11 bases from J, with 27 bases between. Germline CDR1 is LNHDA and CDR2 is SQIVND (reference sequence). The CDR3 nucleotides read TGTGCCGTAGGGGGGCAGGGCGGCCCGCGGGAGCAGTACTTC. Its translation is CAVGGQGGPREQYF.

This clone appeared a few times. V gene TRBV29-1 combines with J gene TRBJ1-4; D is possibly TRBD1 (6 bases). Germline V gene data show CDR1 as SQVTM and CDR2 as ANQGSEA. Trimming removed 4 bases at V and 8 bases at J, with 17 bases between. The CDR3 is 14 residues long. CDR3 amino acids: CSVGKDSGTEKLFF. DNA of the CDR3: TGCAGCGTTGGAAAGGACAGTGGAACGGAAAAACTGTTTTTT.

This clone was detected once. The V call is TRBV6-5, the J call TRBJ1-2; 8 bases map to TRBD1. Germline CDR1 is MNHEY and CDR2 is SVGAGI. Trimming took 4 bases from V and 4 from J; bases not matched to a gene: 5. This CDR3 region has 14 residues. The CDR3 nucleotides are TGTGCCAGCAGTTCGGGACAGGAGGTCTATGGCTACACCTTC. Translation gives CASSSGQEVYGYTF.

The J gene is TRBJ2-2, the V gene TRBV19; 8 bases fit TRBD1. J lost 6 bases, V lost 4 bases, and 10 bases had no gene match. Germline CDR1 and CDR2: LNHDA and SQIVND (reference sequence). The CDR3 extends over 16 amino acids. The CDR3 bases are TGTGCCAGTAGTAAGCTGCAGGGGGCTCTCGCCGGGGAGCTGTTTTTT. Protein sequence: CASSKLQGALAGELFF.

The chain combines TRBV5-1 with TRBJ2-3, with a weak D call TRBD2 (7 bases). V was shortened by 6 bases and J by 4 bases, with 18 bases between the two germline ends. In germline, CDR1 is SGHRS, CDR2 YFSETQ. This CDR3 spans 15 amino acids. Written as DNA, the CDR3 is TGCGCCAGCAAGCGGGGCAGGGGATATGCAGATACGCAGTATTTT. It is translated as CASKRGRGYADTQYF.

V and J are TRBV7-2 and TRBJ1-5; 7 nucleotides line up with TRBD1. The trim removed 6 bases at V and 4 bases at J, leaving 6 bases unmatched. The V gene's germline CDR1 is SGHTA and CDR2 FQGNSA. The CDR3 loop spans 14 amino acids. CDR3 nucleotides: TGTGCCAGCAGGAGACAGGGTTTTAATCAGCCCCAGCATTTT. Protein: CASRRQGFNQPQHF.

DNA for the CDR3: TGCGCCAGCAGTGAGACAGGGGGCTACGAGCAGTACTTC. Amino acids: CASSETGGYEQYF. The chain combines TRBV10-2 with TRBJ2-7; 8 bases line up with TRBD1. CDR1 is WSHSY, CDR2 SAAADI, per germline. V lost 2 bases and J lost 3; bases outside the gene matches: 0. This CDR3 spans 13 amino acids.

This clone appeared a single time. The CDR3 sequence: CASSYARGPRTYYEQYF. The CDR3 DNA follows: TGTGCCAGCAGTTATGCCAGGGGGCCACGGACCTACTACGAGCAGTACTTC. The chain combines TRBV7-2 with TRBJ2-5; 8 nucleotides align to TRBD1. The J call may be faulty, since TRBJ2-7 better matches the DNA end. The CDR3 contains 17 residues. CDR1 SGHTA and CDR2 FQGNSA come from the germline V gene.

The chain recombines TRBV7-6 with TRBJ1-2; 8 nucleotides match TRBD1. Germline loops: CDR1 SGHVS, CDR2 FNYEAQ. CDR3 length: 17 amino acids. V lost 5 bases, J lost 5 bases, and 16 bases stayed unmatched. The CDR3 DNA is TGTGCCAGCAGCCTACGTCCCGGGACAGGCGTCCTTTATGGCTACACCTTC. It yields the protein CASSLRPGTGVLYGYTF.

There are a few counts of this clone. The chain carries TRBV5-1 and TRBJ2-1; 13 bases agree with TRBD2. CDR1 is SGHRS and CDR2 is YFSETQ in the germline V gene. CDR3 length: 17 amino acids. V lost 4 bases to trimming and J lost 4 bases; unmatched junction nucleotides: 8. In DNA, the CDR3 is TGCGCCAGCAGCCCGAGGGGGGGACTAGCGGGGTACAATGAGCAGTTCTTC. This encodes CASSPRGGLAGYNEQFF.

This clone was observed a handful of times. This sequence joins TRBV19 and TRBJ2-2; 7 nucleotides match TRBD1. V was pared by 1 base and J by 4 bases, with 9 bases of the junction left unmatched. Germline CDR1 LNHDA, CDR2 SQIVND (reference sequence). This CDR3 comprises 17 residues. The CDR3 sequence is CASSIVLGQRGTGELFF. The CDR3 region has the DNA TGTGCCAGTAGTATAGTTCTGGGACAGAGAGGCACCGGGGAGCTGTTTTTT.

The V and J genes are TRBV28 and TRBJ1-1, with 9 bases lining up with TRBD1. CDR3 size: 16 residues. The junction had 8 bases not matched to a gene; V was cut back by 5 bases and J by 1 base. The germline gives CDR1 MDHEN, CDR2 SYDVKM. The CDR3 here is CASSPGTGTSNTEAFF. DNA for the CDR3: TGTGCCAGCAGTCCCGGGACAGGGACATCGAACACTGAAGCTTTCTTT.

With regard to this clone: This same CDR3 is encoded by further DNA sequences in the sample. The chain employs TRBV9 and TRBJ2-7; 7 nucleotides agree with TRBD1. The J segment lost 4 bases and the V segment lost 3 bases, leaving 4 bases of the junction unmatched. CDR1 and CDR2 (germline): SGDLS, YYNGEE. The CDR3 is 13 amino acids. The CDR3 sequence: CASSGQGAYEQYF. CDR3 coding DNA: TGTGCCAGCAGCGGACAGGGCGCTTACGAGCAGTACTTC.

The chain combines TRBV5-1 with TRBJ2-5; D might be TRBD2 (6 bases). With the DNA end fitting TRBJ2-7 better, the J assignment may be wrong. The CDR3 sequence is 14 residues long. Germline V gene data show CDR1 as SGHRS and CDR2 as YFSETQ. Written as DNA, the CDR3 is TGCGCCAGCAGCTTATCGGGAGCGCCCTACGAGCAGTACTTC. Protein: CASSLSGAPYEQYF.

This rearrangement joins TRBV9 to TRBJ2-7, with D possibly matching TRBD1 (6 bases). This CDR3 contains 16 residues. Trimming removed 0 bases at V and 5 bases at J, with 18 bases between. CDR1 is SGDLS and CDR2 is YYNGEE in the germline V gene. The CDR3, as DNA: TGTGCCAGCAGCGTAGGTTCGCCAGGGGAAGAAAACGAGCAGTACTTC. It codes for CASSVGSPGEENEQYF. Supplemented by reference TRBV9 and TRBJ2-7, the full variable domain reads DSGVTQTPKHLITATGQRVTLRCSPRSGDLSVYWYQQSLDQGLQFLIQYYNGEERAKGNILERFSAQQFPDLHSELNLSSLELGDSALYFCASSVGSPGEENEQYFGPGTRLTVT.

The CDR3 DNA reads as TGTGCCAGCAGTACAAGCGCCGGGGAGCTGTTTTTT. Translated, it gives CASSTSAGELFF. V gene TRBV6-4 combines with J gene TRBJ2-2; D unclear. Trimming took off 5 bases at V and 6 bases at J, with 7 bases between the two ends. Germline V gene data show CDR1 as MRHNA and CDR2 as SNTAGT. The CDR3 sequence is 12 residues long.

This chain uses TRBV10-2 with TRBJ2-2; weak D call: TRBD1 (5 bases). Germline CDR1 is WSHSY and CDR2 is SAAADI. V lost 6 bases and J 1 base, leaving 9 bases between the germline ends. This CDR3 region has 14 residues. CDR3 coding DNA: TGCGCCAGCAGGGGCAGGGAGAACACCGGGGAGCTGTTTTTT. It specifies CASRGRENTGELFF.

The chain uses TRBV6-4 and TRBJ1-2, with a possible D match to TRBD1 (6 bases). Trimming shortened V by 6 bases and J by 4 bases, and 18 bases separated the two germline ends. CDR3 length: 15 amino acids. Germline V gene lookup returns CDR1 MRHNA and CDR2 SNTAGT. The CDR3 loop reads CASSVDAGDLYGYTF. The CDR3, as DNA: TGTGCCAGCAGCGTAGACGCAGGGGACCTCTATGGCTACACCTTC.